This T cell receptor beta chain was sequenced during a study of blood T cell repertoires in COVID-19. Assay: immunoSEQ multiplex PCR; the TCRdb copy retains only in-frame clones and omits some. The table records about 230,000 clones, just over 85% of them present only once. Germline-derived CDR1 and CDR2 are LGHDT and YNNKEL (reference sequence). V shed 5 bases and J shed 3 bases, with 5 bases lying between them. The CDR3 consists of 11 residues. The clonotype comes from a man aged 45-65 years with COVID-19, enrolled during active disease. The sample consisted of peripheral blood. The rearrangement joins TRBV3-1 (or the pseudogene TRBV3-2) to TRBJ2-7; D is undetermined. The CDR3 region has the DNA TGTGCCAGCAGCAAGCACTACGAGCAGTACTTC. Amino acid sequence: CASSKHYEQYF.